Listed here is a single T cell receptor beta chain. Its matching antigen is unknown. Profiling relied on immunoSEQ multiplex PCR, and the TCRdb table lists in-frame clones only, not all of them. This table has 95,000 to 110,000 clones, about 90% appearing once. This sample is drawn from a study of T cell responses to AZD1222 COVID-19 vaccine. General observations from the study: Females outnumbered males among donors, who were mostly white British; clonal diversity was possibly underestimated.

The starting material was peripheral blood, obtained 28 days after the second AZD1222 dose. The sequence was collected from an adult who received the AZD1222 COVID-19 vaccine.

CDR3 sequence: CATLRTATGELFF. The CDR3 DNA sequence: TGTGCCACCCTCCGGACTGCCACCGGGGAGCTGTTTTTT. The chain carries TRBV10-3 and TRBJ2-2; tentatively, D is TRBD2 (5 bases). The CDR3 is made up of 13 amino acids. The ends were cut back, 10 bases at V and 4 bases at J, with 13 bases in the middle. Germline V gene sequence: CDR1 ENHRY, CDR2 SYGVKD.